These 14 T cell receptor beta chains share one sample of origin, sequenced in a study of OX40 agonist ivuxolimab in advanced cancers. Assay: immunoSEQ multiplex PCR; the TCRdb copy retains only in-frame clones and omits some. The data show some 100,000 clones, just over 85% seen once. The sequences come from CD4+ or CD8+ T cells sorted from blood, collected in a trial of the OX40 agonist ivuxolimab. The receptors derive from an adult with an advanced solid tumor such as melanoma, head and neck, liver or kidney cancer.

V usage is TRBV10-1 and J usage is TRBJ1-4; 7 nucleotides line up with TRBD1. V trimming: 9 bases; J trimming: 7 bases; junction bases outside the gene matches: 5. Germline V lookup: CDR1 WNHNN, CDR2 SYGVQD (reference sequence). The CDR3 runs 12 residues. This chain's CDR3 is CARQQGREKLFF. The CDR3 DNA reads TGCGCCAGACAACAGGGGCGTGAAAAACTGTTTTTT.

This clone has only one observation. The gene calls are TRBV28 and TRBJ2-7; the D is unclear. Germline-derived CDR1 and CDR2 are MDHEN and SYDVKM. The CDR3 runs 15 residues. Trimming pared 5 bases from V and 9 bases from J, leaving 23 bases between. This CDR3 reads CASSLPTSLGTRQYF. DNA for the CDR3: TGTGCCAGCAGTCTTCCGACCTCCCTTGGTACGAGGCAGTACTTC.

There are a few counts of this clone. This chain joins TRBV7-2 and TRBJ2-5; the D is unclear. Germline V gene lookup returns CDR1 SGHTA and CDR2 FQGNSA. The V and J ends lost 4 bases and 4 bases respectively, with 22 bases between them. The CDR3 length is 17 residues. The CDR3 sequence: CASSSSLRAPGTETQYF. Written as DNA, the CDR3 is TGTGCCAGCAGCTCAAGCCTCCGGGCCCCCGGAACAGAGACCCAGTACTTC.

The chain recombines TRBV2 with TRBJ1-2; possibly TRBD1 for D (5 bases). The V end lost 1 base, the J end lost 5 bases, and 11 bases lay between the germline ends. The CDR3 consists of 14 residues. CDR1 and CDR2 from the germline V gene are SNHLY and FYNNEI. In DNA, the CDR3 is TGTGCCAGCAGTGAAGAGGGGCGGATTTATGGCTACACCTTC. Translating it yields CASSEEGRIYGYTF.

The chain carries TRBV5-1 and TRBJ2-1; TRBD2 is a possible D gene (5 bases). In germline, CDR1 is SGHRS, CDR2 YFSETQ. This CDR3 spans 14 amino acids. The V end lost 0 bases, the J end lost 8 bases, and 12 bases lay between the germline ends. CDR3 sequence (DNA): TGCGCCAGCAGCTTGGTGCCGGGGATGGATGAGCAGTTCTTC. Its protein product is CASSLVPGMDEQFF.

The genes are TRBV5-4 and TRBJ2-3, with TRBD2 matching 9 bases. Looked up from germline, CDR1 is SGHNT and CDR2 is YYREEE (reference sequence). The CDR3 has 17 residues. V dropped 4 bases and J dropped 0; count of bases not matched to a gene: 9. The CDR3 sequence: CASSVLIAGASTDTQYF. The CDR3 DNA sequence: TGTGCCAGCAGCGTCCTTATAGCGGGGGCTAGCACAGATACGCAGTATTTT.

The V call is TRBV5-4, the J call TRBJ2-2; the match to TRBD2 covers 8 bases. Germline loops: CDR1 SGHNT, CDR2 YYREEE (reference sequence). Trimming cost V 4 bases and J 7 bases; bases outside gene matches: 9. The CDR3 is 15 amino acids. The CDR3 DNA is TGTGCCAGCAGCGGGGCGGAGCGGGAGTACGGGGAGCTGTTTTTT. It translates to CASSGAEREYGELFF. Looking up the rest from reference TRBV5-4 and TRBJ2-2 gives the full variable domain: ETGVTQSPTHLIKTRGQQVTLRCSSQSGHNTVSWYQQALGQGPQFIFQYYREEENGRGNFPPRFSGLQFPNYSSELNVNALELDDSALYLCASSGAEREYGELFFGEGSRLTVL.

V gene TRBV7-3 combines with J gene TRBJ2-1; the match to TRBD2 covers 7 bases. V dropped 2 bases and J dropped 7; count of bases not matched to a gene: 5. The CDR3 sequence is 14 residues long. Germline CDR1 SGHTA, CDR2 FQGTGA. The CDR3 protein is CASSLGGSINEQFF. DNA of the CDR3: TGTGCCAGCAGCTTAGGCGGGAGTATAAATGAGCAGTTCTTC.

The genes are TRBV19 and TRBJ1-5, with D unresolved. CDR3 size: 15 residues. Germline V gene lookup returns CDR1 LNHDA and CDR2 SQIVND (reference sequence). Trimming left V 1 base short and J 4 bases short, with 11 bases between. The CDR3 here is CASSIGSLGNQPQHF. The CDR3 DNA sequence: TGTGCCAGTAGTATAGGGTCCCTGGGGAATCAGCCCCAGCATTTT. The full variable domain, its missing parts supplied by reference TRBV19 and TRBJ1-5, is DGGITQSPKYLFRKEGQNVTLSCEQNLNHDAMYWYRQDPGQGLRLIYYSQIVNDFQKGDIAEGYSVSREKKESFPLTVTSAQKNPTAFYLCASSIGSLGNQPQHFGDGTRLSIL.

This clone was seen once. The J gene is TRBJ1-4, the V gene TRBV7-2; D is undetermined. The CDR3 covers 14 residues. CDR1 and CDR2 (germline): SGHTA, FQGNSA. The ends were cut back, 2 bases at V and 0 bases at J, with 4 bases in the middle. CDR3 region: CASSLQATNEKLFF. DNA for the CDR3: TGTGCCAGCAGCTTACAAGCAACTAATGAAAAACTGTTTTTT.

This clone appeared a single time. V usage is TRBV10-3 and J usage is TRBJ2-5; weak D call: TRBD1 (5 bases). Between the trimmed V and J ends, which lost 4 bases and 3 bases, there was a span of 12 bases. The CDR3 consists of 14 residues. CDR1 is ENHRY and CDR2 is SYGVKD in the germline V gene. CDR3 protein: CAISAFQGEETQYF. The CDR3 bases are TGTGCCATCAGTGCCTTTCAGGGCGAAGAGACCCAGTACTTC.

The chain combines TRBV7-3 with TRBJ2-1; D is undetermined. CDR1 SGHTA and CDR2 FQGTGA come from the germline V gene. The CDR3 extends over 14 amino acids. Trimming removed 1 base from V and 1 base from J, with 5 bases in between. The CDR3 DNA follows: TGTGCCAGCAGCTTAAGCATATCCTACAATGAGCAGTTCTTC. As protein: CASSLSISYNEQFF.

The chain joins TRBV30 to TRBJ2-5; D ambiguous. The CDR3 has 14 amino acids. The germline V gene has CDR1 GTSNPN and CDR2 SVGIG (reference sequence). Trimming removed 3 bases at V and 1 base at J, with 12 bases between. DNA of the CDR3: TGTGCCTGGAGGACTGCTTGGGGCCAAGAGACCCAGTACTTC. Protein: CAWRTAWGQETQYF.

This chain uses TRBV30 with TRBJ2-3, with 9 nucleotides matching TRBD2. V lost 5 bases to trimming and J lost 6 bases; unmatched junction nucleotides: 6. The CDR3 is made up of 13 amino acids. Germline CDR1 and CDR2: GTSNPN and SVGIG (reference sequence). The CDR3 spells CAWGSGSGDTQYF. The CDR3 DNA is TGTGCCTGGGGTAGCGGGAGCGGGGATACGCAGTATTTT. The full variable domain, with the rest looked up from reference TRBV30 and TRBJ2-3, is SQTIHQWPATLVQPVGSPLSLECTVEGTSNPNLYWYRQAAGRGLQLLFYSVGIGQISSEVPQNLSASRPQDRQFILSSKKLLLSDSGFYLCAWGSGSGDTQYFGPGTRLTVL.